This TCR beta chain was identified in a study of control samples from healthy donors and cancer patients. This clone was seen a handful of times. Only in-frame clones appear in the TCRdb table, and some are missing; sequencing was by immunoSEQ multiplex PCR. Here the sample spans 20,000 to 30,000 clones, 85% being singletons. Sequences were obtained from PBMCs. The origin of this receptor is a woman aged 55-70 years with head and neck cancer.

The CDR3 loop is CASSPRQNSNNEKLFF. The CDR3 nucleotides read TGTGCCAGCAGCCCCCGTCAGAATTCTAATAATGAAAAACTGTTTTTT. The V gene is TRBV7-9, the J gene TRBJ1-4; D is unclear. The V gene lost 5 bases and the J gene lost 4 bases, with 17 bases spanning the gap. From germline, CDR1 is SEHNR and CDR2 FQNEAQ (reference sequence). The CDR3 has 16 residues.